These T cell receptor beta chains were read from a single sample in a study of cytotoxic CD8 clonotypes in ibrutinib-treated CLL. The protocol was immunoSEQ multiplex PCR, while the TCRdb copy is restricted to in-frame clones and leaves out a portion. This table holds 150,000 to 200,000 clones, 88% found once. The sequencing here drew on PBMCs, taken at disease progression, from a patient treated with ibrutinib. These receptors all come from a human donor with chronic lymphocytic leukemia. Each CDR3 is given with its conserved first and last residue. A D gene is named only where the DNA matches it firmly. Clone size is not always given. Where it is, it says once, few, many or a class for expanded clones.

abundance,j_gene,v_gene,d_gene,CDR3aa,CDR3nt
NA,TRBJ1-2,TRBV7-9,NA,CASSLAREANYGYTF,TGTGCCAGCAGCTTAGCTCGGGAAGCTAACTATGGCTACACCTTC
NA,TRBJ2-7,TRBV30,NA,CAWSVGAEQYF,TGTGCCTGGAGTGTAGGTGCCGAGCAGTACTTC
NA,TRBJ2-7,TRBV19,TRBD2,CASTPTLASGSFGAEQYF,TGTGCCAGTACCCCTACCTTGGCCAGCGGGAGTTTCGGAGCCGAGCAGTACTTC
NA,TRBJ1-1,TRBV11-3,NA,CASSLDTVNTEAFF,TGTGCCAGCAGCTTAGATACCGTGAACACTGAAGCTTTCTTT
NA,TRBJ2-5,TRBV7-9,NA,CATVRGGISETQYF,TGTGCCACCGTCCGCGGCGGGATCTCCGAGACCCAGTACTTC
NA,TRBJ2-3,TRBV4-3,NA,CASSRQKGDTQYF,TGCGCCAGCAGCCGTCAGAAGGGGGATACGCAGTATTTT
NA,TRBJ2-7,TRBV6-1,TRBD2,CASSVRAGDYEQYF,TGTGCCAGCAGTGTAAGGGCGGGAGACTACGAGCAGTACTTC
NA,TRBJ1-2,TRBV30,NA,CAWSVLWGFDGYTF,TGTGCCTGGAGTGTACTTTGGGGTTTTGATGGCTACACCTTC
NA,TRBJ2-7,TRBV27,NA,CASSSLSSYEQYF,TGTGCCAGCAGTTCTCTTAGCTCCTACGAGCAGTACTTC
once,TRBJ1-4,TRBV7-4,NA,CASSLVGGLNEKLFF,TGTGCCAGCAGCTTAGTCGGGGGACTTAATGAAAAACTGTTTTTT
NA,TRBJ2-1,TRBV7-9,NA,CASGAQNNEQFF,TGTGCCAGTGGGGCACAGAACAATGAGCAGTTCTTC
NA,TRBJ2-7,TRBV7-6,NA,CASSPGTQTYEQYF,TGTGCCAGCAGCCCCGGGACACAAACCTACGAGCAGTACTTC
once,TRBJ2-2,TRBV5-1,TRBD2,CASSFGTSGITNTGELFF,TGCGCCAGCAGCTTCGGGACTAGCGGGATCACCAACACCGGGGAGCTGTTTTTT
NA,TRBJ2-1,TRBV19,TRBD2,CASSRGLHNEQFF,TGTGCCAGTAGTAGGGGACTACACAATGAGCAGTTCTTC
NA,TRBJ2-2,TRBV5-1,TRBD1,CASSAGQGPGELFF,TGCGCCAGCAGCGCGGGACAGGGGCCCGGGGAGCTGTTTTTT
NA,TRBJ2-1,TRBV6-5,TRBD1,CASSYQGASYNEQFF,TGTGCCAGCAGCTATCAGGGGGCATCCTACAATGAGCAGTTCTTC
NA,TRBJ2-2,TRBV18,NA,CASSPSTGVGELFF,TGTGCCAGCTCACCATCTACAGGTGTCGGGGAGCTGTTTTTT
NA,TRBJ2-7,TRBV11-3,NA,CASSLPPSVYEQYF,TGTGCCAGCAGCTTACCCCCCTCCGTCTACGAGCAGTACTTC
many,TRBJ2-7,TRBV30,NA,CAWSWQLGEQYF,TGTGCCTGGAGTTGGCAGCTGGGCGAGCAGTACTTC
NA,TRBJ1-4,TRBV15,NA,CATSRVRVLDEKLFF,TGTGCCACCAGCAGAGTCAGGGTCTTAGATGAAAAACTGTTTTTT
NA,TRBJ2-1,TRBV5-1,NA,CASSLGLAEGANEQFF,TGCGCCAGCAGCTTGGGGTTAGCGGAGGGGGCCAATGAGCAGTTCTTC
NA,TRBJ2-7,TRBV27,TRBD2,CASSSLAGGPHEQYF,TGTGCCAGCAGTTCCCTAGCGGGAGGGCCTCACGAGCAGTACTTC
NA,TRBJ2-1,TRBV19,NA,CASSGASYNEQFF,TGTGCCAGTTCAGGAGCCTCCTACAATGAGCAGTTCTTC
NA,TRBJ2-1,TRBV29-1,TRBD2,CSVANSGSSYNEQFF,TGCAGCGTGGCGAACAGCGGGAGCTCCTACAATGAGCAGTTCTTC
NA,TRBJ2-1,TRBV15,NA,CATSREGQEYNEQFF,TGTGCCACCAGCAGAGAGGGTCAGGAATACAATGAGCAGTTCTTC
NA,TRBJ2-1,TRBV19,TRBD1,CASSLDRDSYNEQFF,TGTGCCAGTAGTCTGGACAGGGACTCCTACAATGAGCAGTTCTTC
NA,TRBJ2-7,TRBV29-1,NA,CSVEAQEEQSNYEQYF,TGCAGCGTTGAAGCCCAGGAAGAACAGTCCAACTACGAGCAGTACTTC
NA,TRBJ1-1,TRBV18,TRBD1,CASSQFDRGAEAFF,TGTGCCAGCTCACAATTCGACAGGGGCGCTGAAGCTTTCTTT
NA,TRBJ2-1,TRBV7-2,NA,CASSSPPPRNEQFF,TGTGCCAGCAGCTCCCCACCCCCGAGGAATGAGCAGTTCTTC
NA,TRBJ2-7,TRBV14,TRBD2,CASSQPPGLAEGSYEQYF,TGTGCCAGCAGCCAACCCCCGGGACTAGCGGAGGGATCCTACGAGCAGTACTTC
NA,TRBJ2-7,TRBV6-5,TRBD2,CASTGGLAPYEQYF,TGTGCCAGCACCGGAGGACTAGCGCCGTACGAGCAGTACTTC
NA,TRBJ2-6,TRBV5-1,NA,CASTPDRSSGANVLTF,TGCGCCAGCACTCCGGACCGATCCTCTGGGGCCAACGTCCTGACTTTC
NA,TRBJ2-5,TRBV28,TRBD2,CASSLPTTGTSARLETQYF,TGTGCCAGCAGTTTACCAACGACCGGGACTAGCGCCAGATTAGAGACCCAGTACTTC
NA,TRBJ2-7,TRBV11-3,TRBD2,CASSSRGSGSGYEQYF,TGTGCCAGCAGCTCCCGGGGTAGCGGGAGTGGGTACGAGCAGTACTTC
NA,TRBJ1-1,TRBV6-1,NA,CASSDKGGTTEAFF,TGTGCCAGCAGTGATAAGGGAGGGACCACTGAAGCTTTCTTT
NA,TRBJ2-1,TRBV30,TRBD1,CAWGGSRGSGQFF,TGTGCCTGGGGAGGTTCCAGGGGGTCTGGGCAGTTCTTC
NA,TRBJ2-7,TRBV5-1,TRBD2,CASSWAGGSSSYEQYF,TGCGCCAGCAGCTGGGCGGGAGGTTCCAGCTCCTACGAGCAGTACTTC
NA,TRBJ1-2,TRBV9,NA,CASSEQGDPNYGYTF,TGTGCCAGCAGCGAACAGGGAGACCCTAACTATGGCTACACCTTC
NA,TRBJ2-1,TRBV5-1,TRBD1,CASSLQGAYNEQFF,TGCGCCAGCAGCTTACAGGGGGCGTACAATGAGCAGTTCTTC
NA,TRBJ1-2,TRBV19,NA,CASNPGQSYGYTF,TGTGCCAGTAATCCGGGACAAAGCTATGGCTACACCTTC
NA,TRBJ2-6,TRBV5-1,NA,CASSLDRRLAGANVLTF,TGCGCCAGCAGCTTGGACCGGAGACTGGCTGGGGCCAACGTCCTGACTTTC
NA,TRBJ1-5,TRBV19,NA,CASSVTGDNQPQHF,TGTGCCAGTAGTGTCACAGGTGACAATCAGCCCCAGCATTTT
once,TRBJ2-7,TRBV28,TRBD2,CASSRNLGGELYEQYF,TGTGCCAGCAGTCGAAACCTCGGGGGGGAACTCTACGAGCAGTACTTC
NA,TRBJ2-7,TRBV5-6,NA,CASSLEASSSYEQYF,TGTGCCAGCAGCTTGGAGGCGAGCAGCTCCTACGAGCAGTACTTC
NA,TRBJ1-2,TRBV6-1,NA,CASSEWSNYGYTF,TGTGCCAGCAGTGAATGGAGCAACTATGGCTACACCTTC
NA,TRBJ1-2,TRBV7-3,NA,CASSLNRMAAANYGYTF,TGTGCCAGCAGCTTAAATCGTATGGCAGCTGCTAACTATGGCTACACCTTC
once,TRBJ2-1,TRBV7-2,TRBD2,CASSLVSLAGGGEQFF,TGTGCCAGCAGCTTAGTTAGTCTAGCGGGAGGGGGTGAGCAGTTCTTC
NA,TRBJ2-7,TRBV7-3,NA,CASSLKGGSTYEQYF,TGTGCCAGCAGCTTAAAGGGAGGAAGTACCTACGAGCAGTACTTC
NA,TRBJ2-2,TRBV5-6,NA,CASIQFKGGHTGELFF,TGTGCCAGCATCCAATTCAAGGGGGGCCACACCGGGGAGCTGTTTTTT
NA,TRBJ2-3,TRBV7-9,TRBD2,CASSPRTSARTSTDTQYF,TGTGCCAGCAGCCCGCGGACTAGCGCCCGGACATCCACAGATACGCAGTATTTT
NA,TRBJ2-2,TRBV7-2,TRBD2,CASSHSGGRANTGELFF,TGTGCCAGCAGCCATTCGGGCGGGAGGGCGAACACCGGGGAGCTGTTTTTT
NA,TRBJ2-1,TRBV9,NA,CASSVVPDGGQFF,TGTGCCAGCAGCGTAGTCCCAGATGGAGGGCAGTTCTTC
NA,TRBJ2-7,TRBV5-1,TRBD1,CASSPGQGSYEQYF,TGCGCCAGCAGCCCTGGACAGGGGTCGTACGAGCAGTACTTC
few,TRBJ2-2,TRBV7-8,TRBD2,CASSLVTSGLFF,TGTGCCAGCAGCTTAGTGACTAGCGGGCTGTTTTTT
NA,TRBJ1-1,TRBV6-5,NA,CASSYSSNTEAFF,TGTGCCAGCAGTTACAGTTCGAACACTGAAGCTTTCTTT